This TCR beta chain derives from a study of T cells after yellow fever vaccination (dated by TCRdb to about 2019). Background for the entire study: The SMART-Seq v4 Ultra Low Input RNA kit was used to prepare libraries from fractions with low cell numbers. To follow T-cell clones before and after primary and booster YFV17D yellow fever vaccination, bulk TCR alpha and beta repertoires were sequenced over time. Two healthy male donors, one aged 18 to 30 and one aged 30 to 40 years, made up the cohort. Blood was collected at multiple timepoints before and after primary and secondary immunization, and bulk PBMC replicates and cell subsets were isolated. Findings and caveats that apply to the study as a whole: Compared with the primary T-cell response, the secondary T-cell response was weaker but faster, peaking on day 5 rather than day 15. A small share of clonotypes was detected in both CD4 and CD8 compartments, with the overlap likely arising from convergent recombination. Because the study included only a couple of donors, the extent to which the findings can be generalized is limited. After the booster, most of the clones that had expanded following primary vaccination were detected again (roughly 97% of CD4 and 85% to 90% of CD8), which suggests that memory was broadly maintained. Because abundant contaminating clonotypes from the bulk population could be contained in FACS-sorted repertoires, computational filtering was required.

Explained via the paper, the treatment or condition label denotes: live attenuated yellow fever vaccine strain. At every blood-draw timepoint, two biological replicates of bulk PBMCs were collected. PBMCs were isolated from peripheral blood using a standard Ficoll-Paque protocol. RNA was extracted with TriZol from bulk PBMCs, CD4 and CD8 fractions, and dextramer-positive and dextramer-negative fractions. With regard to this clonotype: What antigen it recognizes has not been identified. Base qualities were left out, and no much larger clone turns up one base away.

Synthesis of TCR cDNA relied on 5'RACE template switching, a step that introduced a universal primer site along with unique molecular identifiers. Priming of cDNA synthesis was performed from both the TCR alpha and TCR beta constant segments. Library amplification used two PCR steps, and the second PCR step added sample barcodes and sequencing adapters. Libraries were sequenced on Illumina HiSeq 2500 (2x100 bp) or NovaSeq (2x150 bp). In the authors' own workflow: Demultiplexing of reads and collapsing into UMI consensus sequences were performed with MIGEC, and V(D)J alignment was carried out with MiXCR. Vaccine-responding clonotypes were defined with edgeR using replicate PBMC samples, requiring FDR below 0.01 and a log2 fold change above 5 up to day 15. Bulk clonotypes were assigned CD4 or CD8 identity according to which sequenced CD4 or CD8 repertoire held them at higher abundance. Starting from the raw public reads, TCRdb applied fastp trimming at Q25, assembled clones with MiXCR and retained in-frame beta chains. Rows are unified per CDR3 protein, each entry keeping the most common DNA and genes. These V and J calls rely on TCRdb rather than the paper's analysis. The sample table lists around 590,000 distinct CDR3 sequences, roughly 12% of them with a count of one. Of the sample, under 15% falls within the top ten clones.

This receptor was obtained from a man younger than 40 who received the YFV17D yellow fever vaccine. The source was PBMCs, collected on the day of the yellow fever booster vaccination.

For the CDR3, the sequence is CSARGPRKAPYNEQFF. The DNA is as follows: TGCAGTGCTAGGGGCCCTAGAAAAGCCCCATACAATGAGCAGTTCTTC. This sequence uses TRBV20-1 and TRBJ2-1, with no D gene named confidently. V is pared back by 3 bases and J by 4 bases, with 19 bases lying between the germline termini. Inclusive of the bounding cysteine and phenylalanine, the CDR3 is 16 residues long. Only the CDR3 DNA is retained, 48 bases long and in frame from the first base. CDR1 DFQATT and CDR2 SNEGSKA were looked up in the germline V gene (reference sequence).